The 30 T cell receptor beta chains below come from one sample, sequenced in a study of cytomegalovirus exposure and HLA in healthy donors. Sequencing was performed with immunoSEQ multiplex PCR; in TCRdb, only in-frame clones are kept and a portion is missing. The repertoire includes around 50,000 clones, approximately 93% of them detected once, and 7.8% sits in the top ten. The material sequenced was PBMCs. The receptors derive from a woman between 18 and 29 years old in good health and CMV-seropositive.

This chain links TRBV30 with TRBJ2-3; D is undetermined. Trimming took off 6 bases at V and 2 bases at J, with 6 bases between the two ends. This CDR3 has 11 amino acids. Germline CDR1 is GTSNPN and CDR2 is SVGIG (reference sequence). The CDR3: CACQFTDTQYF. CDR3 nucleotide sequence: TGTGCCTGTCAATTCACAGATACGCAGTATTTT.

Regarding this clone: The junction departs from the called germline gene at one end, perhaps through a read error. This sequence joins TRBV7-7 and TRBJ2-5; TRBD2 is a possible D gene (6 bases). CDR3 length: 16 residues. Germline V gives CDR1 SSHAT, CDR2 FNYEAQ (reference sequence). Here the CDR3 reads CASSPGRGGGQETQYF. The CDR3 DNA follows: TGTGCTAGCAGCCCGGGCCGGGGAGGAGGCCAAGAGACCCAGTACTTC.

The V gene is TRBV21-1, the J gene TRBJ2-1; TRBD2 is the table's D call, not checked against the DNA. TRBV21-1 is a pseudogene locus. This CDR3 is 15 amino acids long. The CDR3 reads CAREGGRITMDEQFF. DNA of the CDR3: TGTGCCAGGGAGGGGGGGCGCATAACAATGGATGAGCAGTTCTTC.

The V and J genes are TRBV7-9 and TRBJ2-1; 7 nucleotides agree with TRBD2. Germline V lookup: CDR1 SEHNR, CDR2 FQNEAQ (reference sequence). Unmatched junction bases numbered 10, after V lost 5 bases and J lost 15 bases. The CDR3 sequence is 12 residues long. DNA for the CDR3: TGTGCCAGCAGCCCCTCGGGGGGACGCCGGTTCTTC. Amino acids: CASSPSGGRRFF.

The J gene is TRBJ1-4, the V gene TRBV15; the D gene is possibly TRBD1 (5 bases). This CDR3 comprises 15 residues. CDR1 and CDR2 from the germline V gene are LNHNV and YYDKDF (reference sequence). The V end lost 1 base, the J end lost 1 base, and 7 bases lay between the germline ends. The CDR3 DNA sequence: TGTGCCACCAGCAGAGTGGGGGGAACTAATGAAAAACTGTTTTTT. Its protein is CATSRVGGTNEKLFF.

The chain couples TRBV6-1 to TRBJ2-1, with D unresolved. Deletions cut 1 base from V and 1 base from J, with 5 bases between. Germline CDR1 and CDR2: MNHNS and SASEGT. CDR3 length: 14 residues. The CDR3 DNA sequence: TGTGCCAGCAGTGAAGGACAATCCTACAATGAGCAGTTCTTC. Encoded protein: CASSEGQSYNEQFF.

The chain joins TRBV28 to TRBJ2-7; TRBD2 aligns across 8 bases. Looked up from germline, CDR1 is MDHEN and CDR2 is SYDVKM. The CDR3 is made up of 15 amino acids. Trimming removed 6 bases from V and 2 bases from J; junction bases left unmatched: 9. CDR3 bases: TGTGCCAGCAGACTCGGACTAGCTTTAGCCTACGAGCAGTACTTC. Its protein is CASRLGLALAYEQYF. The full variable domain, in which reference TRBV28 and TRBJ2-7 provide the parts outside the CDR3, is DVKVTQSSRYLVKRTGEKVFLECVQDMDHENMFWYRQDPGLGLRLIYFSYDVKMKEKGDIPEGYSVSREKKERFSLILESASTNQTSMYLCASRLGLALAYEQYFGPGTRLTVT.

The V call is TRBV6-1, the J call TRBJ2-1; 7 nucleotides line up with TRBD2. The CDR3 is made up of 14 amino acids. Germline trimming cut 0 bases from V and 6 bases from J; bases unmatched to any gene: 2. Germline values: CDR1 MNHNS, CDR2 SASEGT. The CDR3 coding sequence is TGTGCCAGCAGTGAAGCGGCGGGAGCCAATGAGCAGTTCTTC. This encodes CASSEAAGANEQFF.

The J gene is TRBJ1-2, the V gene TRBV18; D unresolved. The V gene lost 4 bases and the J gene lost 0 bases, with 12 bases spanning the gap. The germline V gene encodes CDR1 KGHSH and CDR2 LQKENI. The CDR3 length is 15 residues. CDR3 bases: TGTGCCAGCTCACGGCTTGGAGAAACTAACTATGGCTACACCTTC. Translated, it gives CASSRLGETNYGYTF.

The chain is built from TRBV18 and TRBJ2-5; D is uncertain. V was shortened by 0 bases and J by 1 base, with 6 bases between the two germline ends. The CDR3 spans 14 residues. CDR1 and CDR2 (germline): KGHSH, LQKENI. The CDR3 bases are TGTGCCAGCTCACCACCGGAGCCCCAAGAGACCCAGTACTTC. It specifies CASSPPEPQETQYF. The whole variable domain, remainder taken from reference TRBV18 and TRBJ2-5, is NAGVMQNPRHLVRRRGQEARLRCSPMKGHSHVYWYRQLPEEGLKFMVYLQKENIIDESGMPKERFSAEFPKEGPSILRIQQVVRGDSAAYFCASSPPEPQETQYFGPGTRLLVL.

The J gene is TRBJ2-1, the V gene TRBV6-4; D possibly corresponds to TRBD2 (5 bases). The V gene lost 0 bases and the J gene lost 8 bases, with 14 bases spanning the gap. CDR1 MRHNA and CDR2 SNTAGT come from the germline V gene. The CDR3 runs 15 residues. The CDR3 DNA is TGTGCCAGCAGTGACTCGTCCGAGAGTAGCGATGAGCAGTTCTTC. This codes for CASSDSSESSDEQFF.

The genes are TRBV7-9 and TRBJ1-2; D may be TRBD1 (5 bases). This CDR3 has 13 amino acids. Germline CDR1 and CDR2: SEHNR and FQNEAQ (reference sequence). V lost 1 base, J lost 8 bases, and 11 bases lay in between. CDR3 sequence reads: CASSLGLRGGYTF. The CDR3 coding sequence is TGTGCCAGCAGCTTAGGTTTAAGGGGAGGCTACACCTTC.

The chain carries TRBV28 and TRBJ2-3; 10 nucleotides agree with TRBD2. Germline CDR1 and CDR2: MDHEN and SYDVKM. The CDR3 is 15 amino acids. J lost 3 bases, V lost 5 bases, and 5 bases had no gene match. CDR3 amino acids: CASSVLAGKTDTQYF. CDR3 DNA sequence: TGTGCCAGCAGTGTACTAGCGGGAAAGACAGATACGCAGTATTTT. Drawing the rest from reference TRBV28 and TRBJ2-3, the complete variable domain is DVKVTQSSRYLVKRTGEKVFLECVQDMDHENMFWYRQDPGLGLRLIYFSYDVKMKEKGDIPEGYSVSREKKERFSLILESASTNQTSMYLCASSVLAGKTDTQYFGPGTRLTVL.

The DNA of the CDR3 is TGTGCCAGCAGCGCGAAAACCGGGACTAGCGGGAGGTACGGTACCTACAATGAGCAGTTCTTC. It translates to CASSAKTGTSGRYGTYNEQFF. The chain combines TRBV9 with TRBJ2-1; 15 nucleotides align to TRBD2. The junction had 15 bases not matched to a gene; V was cut back by 3 bases and J by 2 bases. Germline CDR1 is SGDLS and CDR2 is YYNGEE. The CDR3 consists of 21 residues.

The chain combines TRBV6-1 with TRBJ2-5; 12 bases line up with TRBD2. Germline V gives CDR1 MNHNS, CDR2 SASEGT. This CDR3 has 15 amino acids. The V gene end was trimmed by 2 bases and the J gene end by 2 bases; junction bases not matched to a gene: 0. The CDR3 loop reads CASSELAGGQETQYF. The CDR3 DNA reads TGTGCCAGCAGTGAACTAGCGGGAGGGCAAGAGACCCAGTACTTC.

In DNA form, the CDR3 reads TGTGCCAGCAGCTTAGAGCTTACCGGGGCGGGAGGCTACACCTTC. Its translation: CASSLELTGAGGYTF. The J gene is TRBJ1-2, the V gene TRBV7-2, with D tentatively TRBD1 (5 bases). Per the germline V gene, CDR1 is SGHTA and CDR2 is FQGNSA. V gave up 1 base and J gave up 8 bases, with 17 bases separating them. CDR3 length: 15 residues.

The CDR3 DNA reads TGTGCCAGCAGCTATCTAGCGGGAGAGTCCTACGAGCAGTACTTC. Its translation is CASSYLAGESYEQYF. The chain links TRBV6-6 to TRBJ2-7, with TRBD2 matching over 10 bases. CDR1 and CDR2 (germline): MNHNY, SVGAGI (reference sequence). Trimming at V came to 6 bases and at J to 1 base, leaving 6 bases not matched to a gene. The CDR3 is 15 residues long.

The chain links TRBV2 to TRBJ1-1, with D tentatively TRBD1 (6 bases). The germline V gene has CDR1 SNHLY and CDR2 FYNNEI. This CDR3 has 14 amino acids. The ends were cut back, 8 bases at V and 1 base at J, with 14 bases in the middle. The CDR3, as DNA: TGTGCCAGCGGGAACAGGGAGGGGAACACTGAAGCTTTCTTT. This codes for CASGNREGNTEAFF.

The chain employs TRBV28 and TRBJ1-1; D is ambiguous. There are 12 residues in the CDR3. Trimming cost V 8 bases and J 2 bases, with 9 bases left between them. In germline, CDR1 is MDHEN, CDR2 SYDVKM. The CDR3 sequence is CASLTTNTEAFF. CDR3 nucleotides: TGTGCCAGCTTGACAACTAACACTGAAGCTTTCTTT. The variable domain in full, completed from reference TRBV28 and TRBJ1-1, reads DVKVTQSSRYLVKRTGEKVFLECVQDMDHENMFWYRQDPGLGLRLIYFSYDVKMKEKGDIPEGYSVSREKKERFSLILESASTNQTSMYLCASLTTNTEAFFGQGTRLTVV.

V usage is TRBV28 and J usage is TRBJ2-1, with TRBD2 matching 9 bases. The CDR3 extends over 15 amino acids. The trim removed 6 bases at V and 7 bases at J, leaving 10 bases unmatched. Germline V gene lookup returns CDR1 MDHEN and CDR2 SYDVKM. The CDR3 nucleotides are TGTGCCAGCAGCCGTCTAGCGGGGTCCCCTAATGAGCAGTTCTTC. Protein sequence: CASSRLAGSPNEQFF.

This chain links TRBV5-1 with TRBJ2-1; TRBD1 aligns across 8 bases. Germline V gene lookup returns CDR1 SGHRS and CDR2 YFSETQ. The CDR3 extends over 15 amino acids. Trimming at V came to 5 bases and at J to 8 bases, leaving 12 bases not matched to a gene. The CDR3 spells CASSQGQGYVDEQFF. Written as DNA, the CDR3 is TGCGCCAGCAGTCAAGGACAGGGTTACGTAGATGAGCAGTTCTTC. The variable domain in full, with the rest retrieved from reference TRBV5-1 and TRBJ2-1, is KAGVTQTPRYLIKTRGQQVTLSCSPISGHRSVSWYQQTPGQGLQFLFEYFSETQRNKGNFPGRFSGRQFSNSRSEMNVSTLELGDSALYLCASSQGQGYVDEQFFGPGTRLTVL.

This clone appeared once. The rearrangement uses TRBV7-3 and TRBJ2-3; D gene unclear. The CDR3 is 15 residues long. Per germline, CDR1 SGHTA and CDR2 FQGTGA. The ends were cut back, 5 bases at V and 2 bases at J, with 14 bases in the middle. This chain's CDR3 is CASSPNPAYTDTQYF. The CDR3, as DNA: TGTGCCAGCAGCCCCAACCCTGCGTACACAGATACGCAGTATTTT. Variable domain in full (rest from reference TRBV7-3 and TRBJ2-3): GAGVSQTPSNKVTEKGKYVELRCDPISGHTALYWYRQSLGQGPEFLIYFQGTGAADDSGLPNDRFFAVRPEGSVSTLKIQRTERGDSAVYLCASSPNPAYTDTQYFGPGTRLTVL.

This chain uses TRBV7-9 with TRBJ2-5, with 9 bases aligning to TRBD2. From germline, CDR1 is SEHNR and CDR2 FQNEAQ (reference sequence). J gave up 3 bases and V 2 bases, and 10 bases lay outside the gene matches. The CDR3 extends over 17 amino acids. The CDR3 protein is CASSLYPLAGPKETQYF. CDR3 nucleotides: TGTGCCAGCAGCTTATATCCCCTAGCGGGACCGAAAGAGACCCAGTACTTC.

This chain links TRBV5-4 with TRBJ2-1; 9 bases match TRBD2. Trimming cost V 4 bases and J 4 bases; bases outside gene matches: 6. The CDR3 totals 15 residues. Germline V gene data show CDR1 as SGHNT and CDR2 as YYREEE (reference sequence). The CDR3 bases are TGTGCCAGCAGCCTCCTAGCGGGACCGTACAATGAGCAGTTCTTC. Translation gives CASSLLAGPYNEQFF.

The chain employs TRBV27 and TRBJ1-3, with D hard to call. Germline CDR1 and CDR2: MNHEY and SMNVEV (reference sequence). This CDR3 spans 15 amino acids. V shed 3 bases and J shed 0 bases, with 9 bases lying between them. The CDR3 region is CASSFRGSSGNTIYF. The CDR3 DNA reads as TGTGCCAGCAGTTTCCGCGGGAGCTCTGGAAACACCATATATTTT.

The V and J genes are TRBV5-1 and TRBJ2-1; weak D call: TRBD2 (6 bases). With 2 bases removed from V and 0 bases from J, the gap between germline ends came to 9 bases. The germline V gene has CDR1 SGHRS and CDR2 YFSETQ. The CDR3 totals 15 residues. This CDR3 is CASSFIAVSYNEQFF. The CDR3 DNA follows: TGCGCCAGCAGCTTTATAGCGGTCTCCTACAATGAGCAGTTCTTC. The whole variable domain, filled in from reference TRBV5-1 and TRBJ2-1, reads KAGVTQTPRYLIKTRGQQVTLSCSPISGHRSVSWYQQTPGQGLQFLFEYFSETQRNKGNFPGRFSGRQFSNSRSEMNVSTLELGDSALYLCASSFIAVSYNEQFFGPGTRLTVL.

The V and J genes are TRBV5-1 and TRBJ2-1; TRBD2 agrees at 9 bases. The CDR3 spans 18 residues. J lost 0 bases, V lost 1 base, and 8 bases had no gene match. Germline V CDR1 and CDR2: SGHRS, YFSETQ. CDR3 DNA sequence: TGCGCCAGCAGCTTGTACCTAGCGGGAATCTACTCCTACAATGAGCAGTTCTTC. Its protein product is CASSLYLAGIYSYNEQFF.

The chain uses TRBV5-1 and TRBJ1-1, with 7 positions matching TRBD1. The CDR3 is made up of 15 amino acids. Trimming at V came to 4 bases and at J to 0 bases, leaving 6 bases not matched to a gene. Germline lookup yields CDR1 SGHRS and CDR2 YFSETQ. Here the CDR3 reads CASSQGQTMNTEAFF. The CDR3 DNA reads as TGCGCCAGCAGCCAGGGACAGACCATGAACACTGAAGCTTTCTTT. The entire variable domain, with the rest obtained from reference TRBV5-1 and TRBJ1-1, is as follows: KAGVTQTPRYLIKTRGQQVTLSCSPISGHRSVSWYQQTPGQGLQFLFEYFSETQRNKGNFPGRFSGRQFSNSRSEMNVSTLELGDSALYLCASSQGQTMNTEAFFGQGTRLTVV.

This chain connects TRBV4-1 to TRBJ2-1; 7 bases match TRBD2. The CDR3 sequence is 18 residues long. V lost 0 bases and J lost 2; bases outside the gene matches: 10. Germline CDR1 is MGHRA and CDR2 is YSYEKL. For the CDR3, the DNA is TGCGCCAGCAGCCAAGATGGGGGTATAGGACTAGCCTACAATGAGCAGTTCTTC. Its protein product is CASSQDGGIGLAYNEQFF.

The chain has TRBV19 and TRBJ2-3, with 11 bases lining up with TRBD1. The length of the CDR3 is 17 residues. Per the germline V gene, CDR1 is LNHDA and CDR2 is SQIVND (reference sequence). V lost 10 bases and J lost 3; bases outside the gene matches: 15. CDR3 nucleotides: TGTGCCACCCAACAGGGGCAGGACAGGGGGCGAACAGATACGCAGTATTTT. This encodes CATQQGQDRGRTDTQYF.